This T cell receptor (beta chain) was identified during a study of blood T cell repertoires in COVID-19. Looking at the study overall: From the United States, Italy and Spain came samples of acute and convalescent COVID-19.

Original handling: Quantification of nucleated cells was approximated via reference gene primer amplification. This table comes from immunoSEQ multiplex PCR, and its TCRdb copy is limited to in-frame clones, with some not included. The V and J calls and clone size come from that table; D and trimming were worked out from the DNA. This table holds around 94,000 clones, approximately 83% found once. This clonotype originated in a man in his 60s with acute or convalescent COVID-19. The sequencing sample was made of peripheral blood.

The CDR3 DNA follows: TGTGCCAGCAGCTTAGAACTAAGCACAGATACGCAGTATTTT. Translating gives CASSLELSTDTQYF. The chain couples TRBV7-9 to TRBJ2-3; D remains ambiguous. Trimming took 1 base from V and 0 from J, leaving 5 bases between them. The CDR3 has 14 residues. Germline CDR1 is SEHNR and CDR2 is FQNEAQ (reference sequence).